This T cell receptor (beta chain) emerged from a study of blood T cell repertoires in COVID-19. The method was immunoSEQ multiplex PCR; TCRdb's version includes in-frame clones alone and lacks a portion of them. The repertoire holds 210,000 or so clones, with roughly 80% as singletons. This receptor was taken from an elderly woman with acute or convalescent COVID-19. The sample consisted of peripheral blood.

The CDR3 DNA sequence: TGTGCCAGCAGCGCCGGGACAGGCATGTCCGGGGAGCTGTTTTTT. This codes for CASSAGTGMSGELFF. The chain links TRBV7-2 to TRBJ2-2; TRBD1 matches 8 bases. The junction had 8 bases not matched to a gene; V was cut back by 5 bases and J by 6 bases. CDR1 is SGHTA, CDR2 FQGNSA, per germline. This CDR3 is 15 amino acids long. The full variable domain, rest sourced from reference TRBV7-2 and TRBJ2-2, is GAGVSQSPSNKVTEKGKDVELRCDPISGHTALYWYRQSLGQGLEFLIYFQGNSAPDKSGLPSDRFSAERTGGSVSTLTIQRTQQEDSAVYLCASSAGTGMSGELFFGEGSRLTVL.